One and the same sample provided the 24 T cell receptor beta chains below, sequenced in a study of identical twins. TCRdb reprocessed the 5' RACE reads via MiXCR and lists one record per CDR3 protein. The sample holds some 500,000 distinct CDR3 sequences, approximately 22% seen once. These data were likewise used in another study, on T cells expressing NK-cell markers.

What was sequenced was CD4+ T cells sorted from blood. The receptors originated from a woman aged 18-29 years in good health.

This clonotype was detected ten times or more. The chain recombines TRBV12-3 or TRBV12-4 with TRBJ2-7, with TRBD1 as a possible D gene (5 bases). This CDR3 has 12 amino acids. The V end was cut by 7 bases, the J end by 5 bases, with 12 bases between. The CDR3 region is CASTLQGNEQYF. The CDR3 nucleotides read TGTGCCAGCACCCTGCAGGGAAACGAGCAGTACTTC.

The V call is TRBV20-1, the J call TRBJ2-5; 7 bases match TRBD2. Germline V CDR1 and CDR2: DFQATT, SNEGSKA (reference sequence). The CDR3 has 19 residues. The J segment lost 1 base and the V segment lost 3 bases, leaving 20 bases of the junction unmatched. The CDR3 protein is CSASRLAGVKRGIQETQYF. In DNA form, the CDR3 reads TGCAGTGCTAGTCGCTTGGCGGGAGTCAAGCGGGGAATCCAAGAGACCCAGTACTTC.

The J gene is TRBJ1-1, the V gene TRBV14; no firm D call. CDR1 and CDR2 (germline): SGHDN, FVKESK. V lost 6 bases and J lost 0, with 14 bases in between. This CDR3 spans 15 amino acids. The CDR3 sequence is CASSPGGQLNTEAFF. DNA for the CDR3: TGTGCCAGCAGTCCTGGAGGGCAGTTGAACACTGAAGCTTTCTTT.

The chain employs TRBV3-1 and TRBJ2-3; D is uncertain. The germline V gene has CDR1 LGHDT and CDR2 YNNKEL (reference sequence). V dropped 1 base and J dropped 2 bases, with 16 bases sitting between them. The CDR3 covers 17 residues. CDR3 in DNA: TGTGCCAGCAGCCAAGCCAAGACCGACTCTTTCACAGATACGCAGTATTTT. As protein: CASSQAKTDSFTDTQYF.

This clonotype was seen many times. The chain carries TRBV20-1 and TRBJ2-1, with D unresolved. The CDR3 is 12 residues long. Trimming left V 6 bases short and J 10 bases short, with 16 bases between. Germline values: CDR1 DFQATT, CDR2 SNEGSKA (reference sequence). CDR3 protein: CSARGPYGEQFF. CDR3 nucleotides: TGCAGTGCCCGCGGACCCTACGGCGAGCAGTTCTTC.

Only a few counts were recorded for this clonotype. The CDR3 DNA is TGTGCCAGCAGCCCGAACAAGGACAGGGTGAACACCGGGGAGCTGTTTTTT. The encoded protein is CASSPNKDRVNTGELFF. The chain has TRBV14 and TRBJ2-2; 8 bases agree with TRBD1. V was clipped by 4 bases and J by 1 base; unmatched bases: 8. This CDR3 has 17 residues. Germline CDR1 and CDR2: SGHDN and FVKESK.

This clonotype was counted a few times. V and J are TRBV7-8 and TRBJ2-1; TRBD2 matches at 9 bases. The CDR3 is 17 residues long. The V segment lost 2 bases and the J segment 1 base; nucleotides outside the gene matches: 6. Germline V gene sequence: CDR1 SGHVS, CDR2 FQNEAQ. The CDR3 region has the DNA TGTGCCAGCAGCTTAAGGCGGGGGGGCCTTTCCTACAATGAGCAGTTCTTC. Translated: CASSLRRGGLSYNEQFF.

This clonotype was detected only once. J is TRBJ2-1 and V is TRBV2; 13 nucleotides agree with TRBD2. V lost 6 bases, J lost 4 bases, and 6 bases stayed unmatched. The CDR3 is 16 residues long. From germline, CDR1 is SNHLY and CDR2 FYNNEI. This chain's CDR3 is CASSPGLAGVYNEQFF. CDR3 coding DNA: TGTGCCAGCAGCCCTGGACTAGCGGGGGTATACAATGAGCAGTTCTTC.

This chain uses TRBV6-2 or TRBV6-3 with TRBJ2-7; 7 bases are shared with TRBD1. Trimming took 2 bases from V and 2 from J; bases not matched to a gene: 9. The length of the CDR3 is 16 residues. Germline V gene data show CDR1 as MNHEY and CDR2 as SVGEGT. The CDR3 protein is CASSYGPDRSTYEQYF. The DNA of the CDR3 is TGTGCCAGCAGTTACGGCCCGGACAGGAGTACCTACGAGCAGTACTTC.

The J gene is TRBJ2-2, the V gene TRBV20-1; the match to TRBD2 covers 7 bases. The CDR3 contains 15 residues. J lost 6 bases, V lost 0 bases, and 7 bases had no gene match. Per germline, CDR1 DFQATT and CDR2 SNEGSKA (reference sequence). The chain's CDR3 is CSARDRGGRSGELFF. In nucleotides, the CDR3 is TGCAGTGCTAGAGATCGCGGGGGAAGGTCCGGGGAGCTGTTTTTT.

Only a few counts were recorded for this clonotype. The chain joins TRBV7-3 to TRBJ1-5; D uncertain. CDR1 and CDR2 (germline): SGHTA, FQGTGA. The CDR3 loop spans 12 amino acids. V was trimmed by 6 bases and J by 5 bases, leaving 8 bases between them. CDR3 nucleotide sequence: TGTGCCAGCAGTATATTCGATCAGCCCCAGCATTTT. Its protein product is CASSIFDQPQHF.

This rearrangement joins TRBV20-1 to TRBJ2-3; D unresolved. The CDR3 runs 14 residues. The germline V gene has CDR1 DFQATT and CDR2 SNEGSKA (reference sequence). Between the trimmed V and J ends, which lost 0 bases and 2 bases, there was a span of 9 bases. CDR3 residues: CSARDQGLTDTQYF. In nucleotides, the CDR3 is TGCAGTGCTAGAGATCAAGGCCTCACAGATACGCAGTATTTT.

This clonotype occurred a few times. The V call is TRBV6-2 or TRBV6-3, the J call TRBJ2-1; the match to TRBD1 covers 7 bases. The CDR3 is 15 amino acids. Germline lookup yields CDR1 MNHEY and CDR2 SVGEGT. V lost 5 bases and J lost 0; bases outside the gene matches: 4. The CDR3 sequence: CASSRQGSSYNEQFF. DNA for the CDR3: TGTGCCAGCAGTCGACAGGGAAGCTCCTACAATGAGCAGTTCTTC.

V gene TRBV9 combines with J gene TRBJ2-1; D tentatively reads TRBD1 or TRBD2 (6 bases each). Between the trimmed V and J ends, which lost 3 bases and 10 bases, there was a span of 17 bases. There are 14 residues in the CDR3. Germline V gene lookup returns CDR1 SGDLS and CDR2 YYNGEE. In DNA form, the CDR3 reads TGTGCCAGCAGCGCCGGAGGGGGGCTAGTGGAGCAGTTCTTC. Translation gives CASSAGGGLVEQFF.

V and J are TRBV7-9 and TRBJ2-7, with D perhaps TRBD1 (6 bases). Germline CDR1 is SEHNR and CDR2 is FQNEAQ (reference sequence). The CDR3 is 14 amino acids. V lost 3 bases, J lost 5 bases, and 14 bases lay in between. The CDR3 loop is CASSFTGTPHEQYF. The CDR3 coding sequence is TGTGCCAGCAGCTTTACCGGGACACCCCACGAGCAGTACTTC.

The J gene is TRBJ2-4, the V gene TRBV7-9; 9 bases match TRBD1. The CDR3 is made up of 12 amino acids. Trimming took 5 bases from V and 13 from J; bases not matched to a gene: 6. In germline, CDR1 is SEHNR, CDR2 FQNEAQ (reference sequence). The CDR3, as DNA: TGTGCCAGCAGCCTCAACAGGGGGCCACAGTACTTC. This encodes CASSLNRGPQYF.

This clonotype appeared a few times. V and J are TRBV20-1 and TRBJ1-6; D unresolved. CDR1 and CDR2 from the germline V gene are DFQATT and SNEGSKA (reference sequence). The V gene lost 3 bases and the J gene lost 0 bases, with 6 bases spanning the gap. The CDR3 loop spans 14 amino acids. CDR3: CSASRGSYNSPLHF. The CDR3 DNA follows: TGCAGTGCTAGCCGGGGCTCCTATAATTCACCCCTCCACTTT.

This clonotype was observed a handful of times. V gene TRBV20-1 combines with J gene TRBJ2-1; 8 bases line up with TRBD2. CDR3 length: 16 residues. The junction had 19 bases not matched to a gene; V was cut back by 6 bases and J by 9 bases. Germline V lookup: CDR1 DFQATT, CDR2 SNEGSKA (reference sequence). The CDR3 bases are TGCAGTGCCCCCCCGGGAGGGAGTATTGTTCGGGGTGAGCAGTTCTTC. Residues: CSAPPGGSIVRGEQFF.

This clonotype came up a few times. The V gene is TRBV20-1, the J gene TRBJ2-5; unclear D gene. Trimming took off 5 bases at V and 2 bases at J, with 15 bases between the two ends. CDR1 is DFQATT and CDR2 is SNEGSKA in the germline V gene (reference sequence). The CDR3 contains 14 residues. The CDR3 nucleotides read TGCAGTGCTGACCCGATTGCGAAACAAGAGACCCAGTACTTC. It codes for CSADPIAKQETQYF.

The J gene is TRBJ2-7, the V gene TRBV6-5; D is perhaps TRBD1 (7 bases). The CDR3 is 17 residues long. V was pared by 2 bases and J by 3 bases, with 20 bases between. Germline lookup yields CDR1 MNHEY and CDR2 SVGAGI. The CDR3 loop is CASSYRGETGTNYEQYF. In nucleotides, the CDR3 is TGTGCCAGCAGTTACCGCGGGGAGACAGGGACCAACTACGAGCAGTACTTC.

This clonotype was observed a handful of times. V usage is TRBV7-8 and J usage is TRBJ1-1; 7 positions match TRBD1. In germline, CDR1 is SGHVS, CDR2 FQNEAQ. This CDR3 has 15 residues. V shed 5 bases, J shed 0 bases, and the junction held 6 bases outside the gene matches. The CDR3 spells CASSRSGGVNTEAFF. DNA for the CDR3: TGTGCCAGCAGCCGTTCAGGGGGGGTGAACACTGAAGCTTTCTTT.

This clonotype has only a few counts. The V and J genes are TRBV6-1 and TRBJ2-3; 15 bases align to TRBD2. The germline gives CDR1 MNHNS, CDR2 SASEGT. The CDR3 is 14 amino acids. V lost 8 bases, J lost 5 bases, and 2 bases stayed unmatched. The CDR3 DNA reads TGTGCCAGCGAGGGACTAGCGGGAGGAGATACGCAGTATTTT. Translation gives CASEGLAGGDTQYF.

CDR3 in amino acids: CASSPPDRMNTEAFF. In nucleotides, the CDR3 is TGTGCCAGCAGCCCACCTGACAGGATGAACACTGAAGCTTTCTTT. This chain joins TRBV9 and TRBJ1-1, with D tentatively TRBD1 (6 bases). V was shortened by 4 bases and J by 0 bases, with 13 bases between the two germline ends. Germline loops: CDR1 SGDLS, CDR2 YYNGEE. There are 15 residues in the CDR3.

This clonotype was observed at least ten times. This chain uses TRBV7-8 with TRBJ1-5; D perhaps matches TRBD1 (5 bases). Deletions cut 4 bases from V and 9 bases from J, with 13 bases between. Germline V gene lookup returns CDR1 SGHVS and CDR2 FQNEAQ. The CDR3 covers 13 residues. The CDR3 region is CASSSGGRTPQHF. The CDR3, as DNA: TGTGCCAGCAGCTCCGGGGGACGTACGCCCCAGCATTTT.